The clone carrying this T cell receptor (beta chain) was seen a few times. Its antigen is still unknown. This entry comes from a study of T cells in Graves' hyperthyroidism and ophthalmopathy. The CDR3 is 12 amino acids. Trimming stripped 9 bases from V and 4 bases from J, with 12 bases between. Germline V gene sequence: CDR1 LNHDA, CDR2 SQIVND (reference sequence). General observations from the study: The model anticipated ophthalmopathy a median about 6.5 months pre-onset. Using 13 V-J features, a model discriminated ophthalmopathy from stable hyperthyroidism. Blood samples included most of the expanded thyroid clonotypes exceeding 0.001.

Amplification of TCR beta CDR3 regions was performed using RNA transcripts as template. The TCR CDR3 first-round RT-PCR relied on the HTBI primer set. Via MiXCR, TCRdb re-called the multiplex PCR reads, giving one row per CDR3 protein. Of 660,000 or so distinct CDR3 sequences listed, less than 25% are singletons. Exclusion of a patient resulted from uncontrolled infection, other autoimmune disease, pregnancy or lactation. The source material was blood. The TCR sequence derives from a man younger than 45 with Graves' ophthalmopathy. The rearrangement uses TRBV19 and TRBJ1-2; no reliable D call. CDR3 amino acids: CASLSGIYGYTF. The CDR3 DNA follows: TGTGCCAGCTTATCCGGAATCTATGGCTACACCTTC.